Below, 28 T cell receptor beta chains from the same sample are listed, as sequenced in a study of OX40 agonist ivuxolimab in advanced cancers. Here immunoSEQ multiplex PCR was the method, and the copy in TCRdb shows in-frame clones only, minus some. The sample holds under 40,000 clones; around 90% are singletons and the top ten take about 0.87%. The sequences come from CD4+ or CD8+ T cells sorted from blood, collected in a trial of the OX40 agonist ivuxolimab. The receptors originated from an adult with an advanced solid tumor such as melanoma, head and neck, liver or kidney cancer.

This chain connects TRBV7-6 to TRBJ2-2; D is unclear. This CDR3 spans 15 amino acids. The V end was cut by 5 bases, the J end by 3 bases, with 13 bases between. Germline loops: CDR1 SGHVS, CDR2 FNYEAQ. This CDR3 reads CASSERPGDTGELFF. In DNA, the CDR3 is TGTGCCAGCAGCGAAAGGCCAGGCGACACCGGGGAGCTGTTTTTT.

CDR3 nucleotide sequence: TGTGCCAGCAGCTACCGACAGTCAAGCACAGATACGCAGTATTTT. It encodes CASSYRQSSTDTQYF. The rearrangement joins TRBV6-6 to TRBJ2-3; D perhaps matches TRBD1 (5 bases). The germline V gene encodes CDR1 MNHNY and CDR2 SVGAGI (reference sequence). V lost 6 bases and J 0 bases, leaving 13 bases between the germline ends. There are 15 residues in the CDR3.

This clone occurred once. The chain employs TRBV28 and TRBJ2-2, with D possibly called TRBD1 or TRBD2 (5 bases each). Per the germline V gene, CDR1 is MDHEN and CDR2 is SYDVKM. The V gene lost 2 bases and the J gene lost 3 bases, with 13 bases spanning the gap. The CDR3 has 16 amino acids. The CDR3 reads CASSLRVGAHTGELFF. The CDR3 coding sequence is TGTGCCAGCAGTTTAAGGGTCGGGGCTCACACCGGGGAGCTGTTTTTT. Combining the CDR3 with reference TRBV28 and TRBJ2-2 gives the whole variable domain DVKVTQSSRYLVKRTGEKVFLECVQDMDHENMFWYRQDPGLGLRLIYFSYDVKMKEKGDIPEGYSVSREKKERFSLILESASTNQTSMYLCASSLRVGAHTGELFFGEGSRLTVL.

The chain uses TRBV7-3 and TRBJ1-1; D may be TRBD1 (5 bases). The germline V gene encodes CDR1 SGHTA and CDR2 FQGTGA. This CDR3 spans 16 amino acids. Trimming removed 2 bases from V and 4 bases from J, with 17 bases in between. The CDR3 sequence: CASSLAGRRSGTEAFF. DNA for the CDR3: TGTGCCAGCAGCTTAGCGGGACGAAGGTCGGGCACTGAAGCTTTCTTT.

The J gene is TRBJ2-7, the V gene TRBV7-9; TRBD2 matches 9 bases. Germline loops: CDR1 SEHNR, CDR2 FQNEAQ (reference sequence). CDR3 length: 17 residues. The trim removed 4 bases at V and 3 bases at J, leaving 13 bases unmatched. This CDR3 is CASSSPSGDSLRYEQYF. CDR3 nucleotides: TGTGCCAGCAGCTCCCCTAGCGGGGACTCCTTACGCTACGAGCAGTACTTC.

The chain employs TRBV29-1 and TRBJ2-7; the D gene could be TRBD1 or TRBD2 (5 bases each). V was shortened by 4 bases and J by 0 bases, with 10 bases between the two germline ends. The CDR3 has 13 amino acids. Germline assignment: CDR1 SQVTM and CDR2 ANQGSEA. The chain's CDR3 is CSVVGRSSYEQYF. CDR3 bases: TGCAGCGTTGTGGGACGGAGCTCCTACGAGCAGTACTTC.

The chain is built from TRBV5-8 and TRBJ2-5, with D unresolved. The V gene lost 1 base and the J gene lost 9 bases, with 10 bases spanning the gap. From germline, CDR1 is SGHTS and CDR2 YDEGEE. This CDR3 has 12 amino acids. This CDR3 is CASSLLGSPQYF. DNA for the CDR3: TGTGCCAGCAGCTTGTTAGGTTCCCCCCAGTACTTC.

The J gene is TRBJ2-7, the V gene TRBV14; TRBD2 aligns across 9 bases. J lost 8 bases, V lost 2 bases, and 10 bases had no gene match. Germline assignment: CDR1 SGHDN and CDR2 FVKESK. This CDR3 contains 15 residues. The CDR3 coding sequence is TGTGCCAGCAGCCAAAGCGGGGGGCGGTCTAGGAAGCAGTACTTC. It encodes CASSQSGGRSRKQYF.

This clone has just one count. The V and J genes are TRBV7-6 and TRBJ2-2; 10 nucleotides agree with TRBD2. Germline V CDR1 and CDR2: SGHVS, FNYEAQ. The CDR3 length is 15 residues. J gave up 4 bases and V 5 bases, and 4 bases lay outside the gene matches. The CDR3 nucleotides are TGTGCCAGCAGCCCTTGGACTAGCGGCACCGGGGAGCTGTTTTTT. Protein product: CASSPWTSGTGELFF.

The chain joins TRBV4-1 to TRBJ2-1; D is ambiguous. The CDR3 length is 11 residues. V lost 5 bases to trimming and J lost 9 bases, with 8 bases between them. CDR1 is MGHRA and CDR2 is YSYEKL in the germline V gene. The CDR3 sequence: CASSISGEQFF. The CDR3 coding sequence is TGCGCCAGCAGCATAAGTGGTGAGCAGTTCTTC.

The chain carries TRBV5-1 and TRBJ1-5; tentative D call: TRBD1 (5 bases). V dropped 0 bases and J dropped 1 base, with 8 bases sitting between them. The CDR3 runs 15 residues. The germline V gene has CDR1 SGHRS and CDR2 YFSETQ. CDR3 loop: CASSLAGTSNQPQHF. CDR3 DNA sequence: TGCGCCAGCAGCTTGGCCGGGACGAGCAATCAGCCCCAGCATTTT.

This clone was recorded only once. The genes are TRBV6-5 and TRBJ2-7; TRBD1 agrees at 7 bases. Germline CDR1 reads MNHEY; CDR2 reads SVGAGI. V shed 2 bases, J shed 0 bases, and the junction held 4 bases outside the gene matches. The CDR3 consists of 15 residues. The CDR3: CASSYRRDSSYEQYF. For the CDR3, the DNA is TGTGCCAGCAGTTACCGCAGGGACAGCTCCTACGAGCAGTACTTC.

This clone was picked up a small number of times. The rearrangement uses TRBV7-2 and TRBJ2-7, with a possible D match to TRBD2 (5 bases). This CDR3 region has 16 residues. Germline loops: CDR1 SGHTA, CDR2 FQGNSA. Trimming removed 5 bases at V and 0 bases at J, with 17 bases between. The CDR3, as DNA: TGTGCCAGCAGCCCTCGAGTAGCGAGGAGCTCCTACGAGCAGTACTTC. Encoded protein: CASSPRVARSSYEQYF.

The CDR3 spells CASYERSGDTEAFF. The CDR3 nucleotides are TGTGCCAGCTACGAAAGATCGGGGGACACTGAAGCTTTCTTT. The chain recombines TRBV28 with TRBJ1-1; TRBD1 is a possible D gene (5 bases). Trimming took off 8 bases at V and 3 bases at J, with 16 bases between the two ends. This CDR3 comprises 14 residues. Germline lookup yields CDR1 MDHEN and CDR2 SYDVKM.

The chain uses TRBV10-3 and TRBJ1-1; a weak D match, TRBD1 (5 bases). The V gene's germline CDR1 is ENHRY and CDR2 SYGVKD. The CDR3 sequence is 15 residues long. The V end lost 0 bases, the J end lost 3 bases, and 11 bases lay between the germline ends. In DNA, the CDR3 is TGTGCCATCAGTGAGTCGAGGGTCAGGGACACTGAAGCTTTCTTT. Protein product: CAISESRVRDTEAFF.

This clone was detected once. The genes are TRBV7-3 and TRBJ2-2, with D tentatively TRBD2 (7 bases). This CDR3 has 15 residues. V was cut by 5 bases and J by 6 bases, with 16 bases left in between. CDR1 and CDR2 (germline): SGHTA, FQGTGA. The CDR3 is CASSQIGGPPGELFF. For the CDR3, the DNA is TGTGCCAGCAGCCAGATCGGGGGGCCCCCCGGGGAGCTGTTTTTT.

This chain joins TRBV5-1 and TRBJ1-1; D gene unclear. Germline V CDR1 and CDR2: SGHRS, YFSETQ. Trimming removed 1 base at V and 1 base at J, with 11 bases between. The CDR3 totals 15 residues. CDR3 sequence (DNA): TGCGCCAGCAGCTTGTTTCAGGCACAGAACACTGAAGCTTTCTTT. It codes for CASSLFQAQNTEAFF.

This chain uses TRBV30 with TRBJ2-3, with D possibly matching TRBD2 (5 bases). The CDR3 sequence is 13 residues long. Per germline, CDR1 GTSNPN and CDR2 SVGIG (reference sequence). V was pared by 5 bases and J by 2 bases, with 11 bases between. The chain's CDR3 is CAWSGTDTDTQYF. The CDR3 DNA is TGTGCCTGGTCGGGAACAGACACAGATACGCAGTATTTT.

J is TRBJ2-7 and V is TRBV5-4; D possibly corresponds to TRBD1 (5 bases). Germline V gene lookup returns CDR1 SGHNT and CDR2 YYREEE (reference sequence). V was trimmed by 4 bases and J by 3 bases, leaving 17 bases between them. The CDR3 extends over 15 amino acids. CDR3 nucleotide sequence: TGTGCCAGCAGCACAGGACACCCAGAAAGCTACGAGCAGTACTTC. It yields the protein CASSTGHPESYEQYF.

The J gene is TRBJ1-5, the V gene TRBV4-2; no reliable D call. The CDR3 totals 15 residues. The germline V and J ends were trimmed by 0 bases and 4 bases, with 10 bases remaining between them. CDR1 and CDR2 (germline): LGHNA, YNFKEQ. CDR3 residues: CASSQESGENQPQHF. The CDR3 nucleotides are TGTGCCAGCAGCCAAGAATCCGGTGAAAATCAGCCCCAGCATTTT.

The chain links TRBV9 to TRBJ1-6; TRBD1 agrees at 9 bases. This CDR3 region has 17 residues. Trimming cost V 5 bases and J 7 bases; bases outside gene matches: 13. CDR1 SGDLS and CDR2 YYNGEE come from the germline V gene. The CDR3 sequence is CASSRGKGTGRNSPLHF. Written as DNA, the CDR3 is TGTGCCAGCAGTCGAGGAAAAGGGACAGGGAGAAATTCACCCCTCCACTTT.

The rearrangement links TRBV9 to TRBJ1-2, with 8 bases that match TRBD1. V dropped 1 base and J dropped 4; count of bases not matched to a gene: 9. CDR3 length: 16 amino acids. Germline-derived CDR1 and CDR2 are SGDLS and YYNGEE. The CDR3 loop reads CASSVTPTTGAYGYTF. As DNA, the CDR3 is TGTGCCAGCAGCGTAACCCCAACGACAGGGGCCTATGGCTACACCTTC. The whole variable domain, remainder taken from reference TRBV9 and TRBJ1-2, is DSGVTQTPKHLITATGQRVTLRCSPRSGDLSVYWYQQSLDQGLQFLIQYYNGEERAKGNILERFSAQQFPDLHSELNLSSLELGDSALYFCASSVTPTTGAYGYTFGSGTRLTVV.

The rearrangement joins TRBV2 to TRBJ1-6, with TRBD1 matching 10 bases. CDR1 is SNHLY and CDR2 is FYNNEI in the germline V gene. J was trimmed by 9 bases and V by 0 bases; bases with no gene match: 2. This CDR3 contains 15 residues. This CDR3 is CASSEAGQGVSPLHF. CDR3 nucleotide sequence: TGTGCCAGCAGTGAAGCCGGACAGGGGGTTTCACCCCTCCACTTT. Full variable domain (rest looked up from reference TRBV2 and TRBJ1-6): EPEVTQTPSHQVTQMGQEVILRCVPISNHLYFYWYRQILGQKVEFLVSFYNNEISEKSEIFDDQFSVERPDGSNFTLKIRSTKLEDSAMYFCASSEAGQGVSPLHFGNGTRLTVT.

This rearrangement joins TRBV2 to TRBJ2-7; TRBD2 agrees at 10 bases. The germline CDR1 and CDR2 sequences are SNHLY and FYNNEI. This CDR3 is 15 amino acids long. V gave up 4 bases and J gave up 0 bases; unmatched junction bases: 3. CDR3 sequence (DNA): TGTGCCAGCAGTGGGGGACTAGCGAGCTCCTACGAGCAGTACTTC. It specifies CASSGGLASSYEQYF.

The chain has TRBV19 and TRBJ2-2; weak D call: TRBD1 (6 bases). The CDR3 length is 15 residues. Per the germline V gene, CDR1 is LNHDA and CDR2 is SQIVND (reference sequence). V lost 5 bases and J 6 bases, leaving 16 bases between the germline ends. The CDR3: CASSAQGLGAGELFF. CDR3 DNA: TGTGCCAGTAGTGCTCAGGGGTTGGGCGCCGGGGAGCTGTTTTTT.

The chain employs TRBV27 and TRBJ1-5, with 10 positions matching TRBD1. After removal of 6 bases from V and 7 bases from J, the junction contained 9 bases not matched to a gene. Germline V gene lookup returns CDR1 MNHEY and CDR2 SMNVEV (reference sequence). The CDR3 totals 15 residues. The CDR3: CASSRRGTGVQPQHF. The CDR3 bases are TGTGCCAGCAGCCGCCGGGGGACAGGGGTCCAGCCCCAGCATTTT.

The chain joins TRBV27 to TRBJ2-7, with unresolved D. Per germline, CDR1 MNHEY and CDR2 SMNVEV (reference sequence). V dropped 5 bases and J dropped 1 base, with 12 bases sitting between them. The CDR3 is made up of 14 amino acids. This chain's CDR3 is CASSAKDGSYEQYF. The DNA of the CDR3 is TGTGCCAGCAGTGCCAAGGACGGTTCCTACGAGCAGTACTTC.

This clone was picked up a small number of times. J is TRBJ1-2 and V is TRBV7-3, with D unclear. Per germline, CDR1 SGHTA and CDR2 FQGTGA. CDR3 length: 15 amino acids. The V gene lost 6 bases and the J gene lost 8 bases, with 22 bases spanning the gap. The CDR3 coding sequence is TGTGCCAGCAGTAAATCGGGAGGCATGTCTGGAGGCTACACCTTC. Its protein product is CASSKSGGMSGGYTF.